The rows below give T cell receptor beta chains drawn from one sample of a study of low-dose radiotherapy and immunotherapy resistance in tumors. TCRdb re-called the reads through MiXCR, storing one row per CDR3 protein. In the table there are about 30,000 distinct CDR3 sequences, 45% to 50% of which are singletons. The sample consisted of PBMCs, taken after low-dose radiotherapy plus immunotherapy. The receptors here all came from a male donor with gallbladder cancer. The CDR3 runs from the conserved cysteine through the conserved F or W. The D gene is left open where the match is weak. Size values are once, few and many counts, or a class for expanded clones, and some rows have none.

d_gene: -
v_gene: TRBV5-1
j_gene: TRBJ2-3
abundance: many
CDR3aa: CASSLEPTGTDTQYF
CDR3nt: TGCGCCAGCAGCTTGGAGCCTACAGGGACAGATACGCAGTATTTT

d_gene: TRBD2
v_gene: TRBV28
j_gene: TRBJ2-7
abundance: -
CDR3aa: CASSLVAGGHEQYF
CDR3nt: TGTGCCAGCAGTTTAGTAGCGGGGGGCCACGAGCAGTACTTC

d_gene: -
v_gene: TRBV7-9
j_gene: TRBJ2-7
abundance: medium-sized
CDR3aa: CASSQWTGGGEQYF
CDR3nt: TGTGCCAGCAGCCAGTGGACAGGTGGGGGGGAGCAGTACTTC

d_gene: -
v_gene: TRBV6-6
j_gene: TRBJ2-5
abundance: medium-sized
CDR3aa: CASSRLGDYQETQYF
CDR3nt: TGTGCCAGCAGTCGACTGGGGGATTACCAAGAGACCCAGTACTTC

d_gene: -
v_gene: TRBV18
j_gene: TRBJ1-5
abundance: few
CDR3aa: CASSPRQPQHF
CDR3nt: TGTGCCAGCTCACCACGTCAGCCCCAGCATTTT

d_gene: -
v_gene: TRBV2
j_gene: TRBJ1-6
abundance: -
CDR3aa: CASSGQGYSPLHF
CDR3nt: TGTGCCAGCAGTGGGCAGGGATATTCACCCCTCCACTTT

d_gene: TRBD1
v_gene: TRBV13
j_gene: TRBJ2-7
abundance: -
CDR3aa: CASSQPGTGTYEQYF
CDR3nt: TGTGCCAGCAGTCAACCCGGGACAGGGACCTACGAGCAGTACTTC

d_gene: -
v_gene: TRBV7-9
j_gene: TRBJ1-3
abundance: medium-sized
CDR3aa: CASRQTGNTIYF
CDR3nt: TGTGCCAGCAGGCAAACGGGAAACACCATATATTTT

d_gene: TRBD2
v_gene: TRBV5-1
j_gene: TRBJ2-3
abundance: -
CDR3aa: CASSLEGRGGLNTQYF
CDR3nt: TGCGCCAGCAGCTTGGAAGGGCGGGGGGGCCTTAATACGCAGTATTTT

d_gene: TRBD1
v_gene: TRBV5-1
j_gene: TRBJ1-2
abundance: -
CDR3aa: CASSLDGQGATGYTF
CDR3nt: TGCGCCAGCAGCTTGGATGGACAGGGGGCGACGGGCTACACCTTC

d_gene: -
v_gene: TRBV28
j_gene: TRBJ2-7
abundance: few
CDR3aa: CASGLTYEQYF
CDR3nt: TGTGCCAGCGGACTAACCTACGAGCAGTACTTC

d_gene: -
v_gene: TRBV5-6
j_gene: TRBJ2-2
abundance: -
CDR3aa: CASSPWNTGELFF
CDR3nt: TGTGCCAGCAGCCCCTGGAACACCGGGGAGCTGTTTTTT

d_gene: TRBD1
v_gene: TRBV5-4
j_gene: TRBJ2-7
abundance: many
CDR3aa: CASSWGTAYEQYF
CDR3nt: TGTGCCAGCAGTTGGGGGACAGCCTACGAGCAGTACTTC

d_gene: -
v_gene: TRBV5-4
j_gene: TRBJ1-1
abundance: -
CDR3aa: CASSPRGQLNTEAFF
CDR3nt: TGTGCCAGCAGTCCACGTGGACAGTTGAACACTGAAGCTTTCTTT

d_gene: TRBD1
v_gene: TRBV4-2
j_gene: TRBJ1-2
abundance: -
CDR3aa: CASSRDRGPGYTF
CDR3nt: TGTGCCAGCAGCCGGGACAGGGGGCCTGGCTACACCTTC

d_gene: TRBD1
v_gene: TRBV29-1
j_gene: TRBJ2-7
abundance: many
CDR3aa: CSVDLGQGYEQYF
CDR3nt: TGCAGCGTTGATTTAGGACAGGGTTACGAGCAGTACTTC

d_gene: -
v_gene: TRBV7-2
j_gene: TRBJ2-1
abundance: -
CDR3aa: CASSLRRSDEQFF
CDR3nt: TGTGCCAGCAGCTTAAGGAGGTCCGATGAGCAGTTCTTC

d_gene: -
v_gene: TRBV11-2
j_gene: TRBJ1-2
abundance: -
CDR3aa: CASTLPPRGGYTF
CDR3nt: TGTGCCAGCACCCTTCCCCCGCGGGGTGGCTACACCTTC

d_gene: -
v_gene: TRBV3-1
j_gene: TRBJ1-1
abundance: -
CDR3aa: CASSQGGGRARGTEAFF
CDR3nt: TGTGCCAGCAGCCAAGGGGGCGGCAGGGCCCGAGGCACTGAAGCTTTCTTT

d_gene: TRBD2
v_gene: TRBV29-1
j_gene: TRBJ2-7
abundance: -
CDR3aa: CSVERPSGSYEQYF
CDR3nt: TGCAGCGTTGAGCGGCCTAGCGGGTCGTACGAGCAGTACTTC

d_gene: TRBD1
v_gene: TRBV9
j_gene: TRBJ2-7
abundance: medium-sized
CDR3aa: CASSETTGDEQYF
CDR3nt: TGTGCCAGCAGCGAGACAACAGGGGACGAGCAGTACTTC

d_gene: TRBD2
v_gene: TRBV6-2/TRBV6-3
j_gene: TRBJ2-3
abundance: -
CDR3aa: CASSWGSGRADTQYF
CDR3nt: TGTGCCAGCAGTTGGGGTAGCGGGAGAGCAGATACGCAGTATTTT

d_gene: TRBD1
v_gene: TRBV4-3
j_gene: TRBJ1-1
abundance: -
CDR3aa: CASSPDRANTEAFF
CDR3nt: TGCGCCAGCAGCCCGGACAGGGCGAACACTGAAGCTTTCTTT

d_gene: -
v_gene: TRBV21-1
j_gene: TRBJ2-1
abundance: -
CDR3aa: CASSKKREGGQGGDEQFF
CDR3nt: TGTGCCAGCAGCAAAAAGAGGGAAGGAGGGCAGGGAGGCGATGAGCAGTTCTTC

d_gene: -
v_gene: TRBV29-1
j_gene: TRBJ2-5
abundance: many
CDR3aa: CSVGKGGAETQYF
CDR3nt: TGCAGCGTTGGTAAGGGGGGCGCGGAGACCCAGTACTTC

d_gene: -
v_gene: TRBV23-1
j_gene: TRBJ1-1
abundance: many
CDR3aa: CASSQGRRLLNTEAFF
CDR3nt: TGCGCCAGCAGTCAGGGGCGGCGGCTACTAAACACTGAAGCTTTCTTT

d_gene: TRBD2
v_gene: TRBV28
j_gene: TRBJ2-2
abundance: -
CDR3aa: CGIAGVNTGELFF
CDR3nt: TGTGGGATAGCGGGAGTAAACACCGGGGAGCTGTTTTTT

d_gene: -
v_gene: TRBV4-2
j_gene: TRBJ2-1
abundance: once
CDR3aa: CASSPLESEQFF
CDR3nt: TGTGCCAGCAGCCCGCTAGAGAGTGAGCAGTTCTTC

d_gene: TRBD2
v_gene: TRBV28
j_gene: TRBJ2-7
abundance: medium-sized
CDR3aa: CASRPGTRGVYEQYF
CDR3nt: TGTGCCAGCAGGCCCGGGACTAGAGGCGTCTACGAGCAGTACTTC

d_gene: TRBD2
v_gene: TRBV12-3/TRBV12-4
j_gene: TRBJ2-1
abundance: -
CDR3aa: CASSPGLAGAYNEQFF
CDR3nt: TGTGCCAGCAGCCCCGGACTAGCGGGAGCCTACAATGAGCAGTTCTTC

d_gene: TRBD2
v_gene: TRBV24-1
j_gene: TRBJ2-1
abundance: few
CDR3aa: CATSDPVSGSVDEQFF
CDR3nt: TGTGCCACCAGTGACCCTGTAAGCGGGAGCGTCGATGAGCAGTTCTTC

d_gene: -
v_gene: TRBV20-1
j_gene: TRBJ1-6
abundance: many
CDR3aa: CSARGRVDSPLHF
CDR3nt: TGCAGTGCTAGGGGCAGGGTGGATTCACCCCTCCACTTT

d_gene: -
v_gene: TRBV28
j_gene: TRBJ1-4
abundance: medium-sized
CDR3aa: CASSSTAVNEKLFF
CDR3nt: TGTGCCAGCAGTTCGACAGCTGTTAATGAAAAACTGTTTTTT

d_gene: TRBD2
v_gene: TRBV30
j_gene: TRBJ2-1
abundance: -
CDR3aa: CAWSVASGVNEQFF
CDR3nt: TGTGCCTGGAGTGTGGCTAGCGGAGTGAATGAGCAGTTCTTC

d_gene: TRBD2
v_gene: TRBV12-3/TRBV12-4
j_gene: TRBJ2-3
abundance: -
CDR3aa: CVSRRTSGTDTQYF
CDR3nt: TGTGTCAGCAGGAGGACTAGCGGCACAGATACGCAGTATTTT

d_gene: -
v_gene: TRBV7-3
j_gene: TRBJ2-3
abundance: -
CDR3aa: CASSLGGHTDTQYF
CDR3nt: TGTGCCAGCAGCTTGGGGGGACACACAGATACGCAGTATTTT

d_gene: -
v_gene: TRBV5-6
j_gene: TRBJ2-5
abundance: many
CDR3aa: CASSLAVGPQETQYF
CDR3nt: TGTGCCAGCAGCTTGGCCGTAGGGCCGCAAGAGACCCAGTACTTC

d_gene: -
v_gene: TRBV5-6
j_gene: TRBJ2-3
abundance: few
CDR3aa: CASSWDTGTQYF
CDR3nt: TGTGCCAGCAGCTGGGACACGGGAACGCAGTATTTT

d_gene: -
v_gene: TRBV3-1
j_gene: TRBJ1-1
abundance: -
CDR3aa: CASSQDHGGGTEAFF
CDR3nt: TGTGCCAGCAGCCAAGATCATGGGGGCGGCACTGAAGCTTTCTTT

d_gene: -
v_gene: TRBV2
j_gene: TRBJ2-3
abundance: -
CDR3aa: CASNSGGGADTQYF
CDR3nt: TGTGCCAGCAATAGCGGTGGAGGCGCAGATACGCAGTATTTT

d_gene: TRBD2
v_gene: TRBV27
j_gene: TRBJ2-1
abundance: -
CDR3aa: CASSSTSAGEQFF
CDR3nt: TGTGCCAGCAGCTCGACTAGCGCTGGTGAGCAGTTCTTC

d_gene: -
v_gene: TRBV6-1
j_gene: TRBJ1-1
abundance: -
CDR3aa: CASSEPFTSAEAFF
CDR3nt: TGTGCCAGCAGTGAGCCATTCACGTCCGCTGAAGCTTTCTTT

d_gene: -
v_gene: TRBV25-1
j_gene: TRBJ1-1
abundance: -
CDR3aa: CASSELQATEAFF
CDR3nt: TGTGCCAGCAGTGAATTGCAGGCCACTGAAGCTTTCTTT

d_gene: TRBD2
v_gene: TRBV2
j_gene: TRBJ2-3
abundance: -
CDR3aa: CASSYQAGVADTQYF
CDR3nt: TGTGCCAGCAGCTACCAAGCGGGAGTAGCAGATACGCAGTATTTT

d_gene: TRBD2
v_gene: TRBV4-2
j_gene: TRBJ2-1
abundance: once
CDR3aa: CASSFGLKREGYNEQFF
CDR3nt: TGTGCCAGCAGTTTTGGTTTGAAGCGGGAGGGGTACAATGAGCAGTTCTTC